These 16 T cell receptor beta chains originate from one sample sequenced in a study of monozygotic twins with inflammatory bowel disease. TCRdb reanalyzed the 5' RACE reads and collapses them to one entry per CDR3 protein, without DNA. The listing records about 300,000 distinct CDR3 sequences. Source material: blood. These receptors were obtained from a human donor with ulcerative colitis or Crohn's disease, or a healthy co-twin of an affected twin (not recorded which).

The chain carries TRBV7-2 and TRBJ2-7; TCRdb indicates TRBD1, and absent DNA this call remains unverified. This CDR3 is built from 15 residues. Germline loops: CDR1 SGHTA, CDR2 FQGNSA. CDR3 sequence reads: CASSLGGGRGYEQYF.

The chain is built from TRBV4-3 and TRBJ2-7; as DNA is missing, the TRBD1 call by TCRdb cannot be tested. Germline-derived CDR1 and CDR2 are LGHNA and YSLEER. The CDR3 extends over 16 amino acids. The CDR3 loop is CASSQEEDREPYEQYF.

The CDR3 is CASSTSGTITDTQYF. The rearrangement uses TRBV7-2 and TRBJ2-3. CDR3 size: 15 residues. CDR1 is SGHTA and CDR2 is FQGNSA in the germline V gene.

The J gene is TRBJ2-1, the V gene TRBV5-1; TCRdb's D call, TRBD1, is unchecked because there is no DNA. Per the germline V gene, CDR1 is SGHRS and CDR2 is YFSETQ. The CDR3 sequence is 13 residues long. This chain's CDR3 is CASSSRGGGEQFF.

The chain joins TRBV7-9 to TRBJ1-4; TCRdb's D gene call, TRBD1, goes unchecked for lack of DNA. The germline gives CDR1 SEHNR, CDR2 FQNEAQ (reference sequence). The CDR3 runs to 15 residues. The CDR3 sequence: CASSIPGQMNEKLFF.

This chain joins TRBV7-2 and TRBJ1-5. The CDR3 is made up of 14 amino acids. Germline-derived CDR1 and CDR2 are SGHTA and FQGNSA. CDR3 residues: CASSLGFPNQPQHF.

The chain links TRBV15 to TRBJ1-1; lacking DNA, the TRBD1 call made by TCRdb goes unchecked. The CDR3 contains 13 residues. Germline assignment: CDR1 LNHNV and CDR2 YYDKDF (reference sequence). CDR3 sequence reads: CATSRDRGSEAFF.

This chain connects TRBV14 to TRBJ2-1. The V gene's germline CDR1 is SGHDN and CDR2 FVKESK. This CDR3 has 15 amino acids. The CDR3: CASSPVIFAYNEQFF.

CDR3 amino acids: CSARKGQGADEQYF. The gene calls are TRBV20-1 and TRBJ2-7; TCRdb calls TRBD1, which cannot be checked without DNA. CDR1 DFQATT and CDR2 SNEGSKA come from the germline V gene (reference sequence). The CDR3 sequence is 14 residues long.

The rearrangement joins TRBV12-3 or TRBV12-4 to TRBJ2-2; as DNA is missing, the TRBD1 call by TCRdb cannot be tested. This CDR3 has 13 residues. CDR3 sequence: CASSFGGSGELFF.

The V call is TRBV20-1, the J call TRBJ2-3; TCRdb designates TRBD2, a call that cannot be tested without DNA. Per the germline V gene, CDR1 is DFQATT and CDR2 is SNEGSKA (reference sequence). The length of the CDR3 is 14 residues. The CDR3 sequence is CSASLPAIPDTQYF.

V usage is TRBV7-9 and J usage is TRBJ2-1; checking the TCRdb D call of TRBD1 is not possible without DNA. Germline V CDR1 and CDR2: SEHNR, FQNEAQ (reference sequence). The CDR3 extends over 16 amino acids. CDR3 sequence reads: CASSRRAGTASNEQFF.

This sequence joins TRBV4-3 and TRBJ1-2; absent DNA, TCRdb's TRBD1 call cannot be checked. Germline V CDR1 and CDR2: LGHNA, YSLEER. The CDR3 has 14 amino acids. The CDR3 region is CASSAGQGAFGYTF.

The chain uses TRBV28 and TRBJ2-2; TCRdb designates TRBD1, a call that cannot be tested without DNA. Looked up from germline, CDR1 is MDHEN and CDR2 is SYDVKM. The CDR3 length is 14 residues. The CDR3 loop is CASRPGGNTGELFF.

The chain couples TRBV27 to TRBJ2-5; TCRdb returns TRBD1, unconfirmable since there is no DNA. CDR1 and CDR2 from the germline V gene are MNHEY and SMNVEV (reference sequence). The CDR3 consists of 16 residues. The chain's CDR3 is CASSLLSRDSQETQYF.

The chain recombines TRBV20-1 with TRBJ2-6. CDR3 length: 14 amino acids. Per the germline V gene, CDR1 is DFQATT and CDR2 is SNEGSKA (reference sequence). CDR3: CSARGGSGANVLTF.